Sequencing of this T cell receptor beta chain was carried out in a study of blood T cell repertoires in COVID-19 (dated by TCRdb to 2020 to 2022). Background for the entire study: Samples from collaborators originated in the United States, Italy and Spain and spanned both the acute and convalescent phases of COVID-19. Subjects who had been exposed to COVID-19, were actively infected with it, or had recovered from it provided the deeply sampled blood TCRbeta repertoires that made up the dataset. The material from the prospective study consisted of cDNA or gDNA derived from T cells, B-cell-depleted T cells, or PBMCs. A freely available public database, intended as a resource for researchers studying the immune response to SARS-CoV-2, is where the repertoires were released. HLA class I and class II types, where available, came from metadata supplied by the sample provider rather than from assay-based typing. A de-identified subject ID, COVID-19 status, age in years and sex were almost always included in the sample metadata. The samples were drawn from the first 160 participants of the ongoing ImmuneRACE study and from some 1,300 subjects provided by 6 global collaborators. What the study reported, not specific to this receptor: The amount of clinical and demographic metadata varied by source and participant and was provided uncurated.

Whole blood was collected in K2EDTA tubes by collaborating institutions according to the institutions' own protocols. For TCRbeta analysis, collaborators shipped samples in one of three forms: frozen whole blood, isolated PBMCs, or DNA extracted from either of those sample types. Concerning this clone: Its specific antigen is unknown. No quality values exist for individual bases; no much larger clone is one base distant.

TCRbeta CDR3 regions were amplified from genomic DNA by means of the immunoSEQ Assay, a bias-controlled multiplex PCR. Processing in the source paper ran as follows. The number of nucleated cells in each sample was estimated by amplification of reference gene primers within the assay. Sequence reads were collapsed and filtered to measure the absolute abundance of every unique TCRbeta CDR3 rearrangement. Productive Simpson clonality was computed per sample as the square root of Simpson's diversity index over productive rearrangements. Held by TCRdb, this immuneACCESS table contains in-frame sequences only and omits some clones. Under half of the omission traces to an unresolved V gene where checked; the cause of the rest is unknown. The V and J calls and clone size are taken from that table; D and trimming were inferred from the DNA. This sample has some 100,000 clones in its table, and 85% to 90% of those were observed once. The ten largest clonotypes hold around 1.5% of the sample.

V is cut back by 2 bases and J by 2 bases, with 4 bases in the junction unmatched. In the germline V gene, CDR1 corresponds to KGHDR and CDR2 to SFDVKD. Spanning cysteine to phenylalanine, the CDR3 consists of 15 amino acids. Of the read, only the CDR3 DNA is kept; its 45 bases are in frame from base 1. Sequenced input: peripheral blood. This TCR was recovered from a human donor with active COVID-19. The donor label of this sample is uncertain. This sequence uses TRBV24-1 and TRBJ1-2; the junction holds 7 bases that match TRBD1. At the DNA level, the sequence is TGTGCCACCAGTGATTCCGGGACAGCAAACTATGGCTACACCTTC. This gives the protein CATSDSGTANYGYTF.